Listed here is a single T cell receptor beta chain. The antigen it binds to is not known. Qualities for individual bases were not recorded, and no much larger clone is one base off. The Immunoverse kit was used to build TCR libraries from roughly 370 ng RNA, with molecular barcoded adaptors covering alpha/delta and beta/gamma chains. TCR library preparation used the same RNA that was used for transcriptome sequencing. Sequencing of the TCR libraries was done on an Illumina HiSeq 4000 with 2 x 150 cycles. The authors processed their data as follows. With MiXCR, TCR reads were aligned to human V, D, J and C references and assembled into CDR3 clonotypes, with quality filtering and error correction included. The tcR package in R was used for analysis of clonotype counts and gene usage diversity. For inspection of raw mapping reads, RNA-seq reads were mapped by STAR aligner version 2.5.3a onto GRCh37 of the human genome. To test how sequencing depth affected the clonotypes detected, IR-seq fastq files were randomly downsampled with Seqtk 1.3. The public reads were reanalyzed by TCRdb: fastp trimming at Q25, MiXCR alignment, in-frame beta chains only. Rows matching on CDR3 protein sequence are summarized as one entry with the most common DNA and genes. The V and J calls here are based on TCRdb, not the publication. The sample includes fewer than 45,000 distinct CDR3 sequences, with 10% to 15% observed a single time. 30% to 45% of the sample belongs to the ten largest clones.

Each patient had bone marrow sampled at the time of active disease. Bone marrow mononuclear cells were isolated by Ficoll-Hypaque density gradient centrifugation. Myeloma plasma cells were removed and CD138-negative cells were collected by negative selection after labeling with CD138 magnetic microbeads on a MACS separator. The purity of the isolated cells was checked by flow cytometry with CD138 antibodies on an Attune NxT. Total RNA was extracted using TRIzol reagent and was quantified on a NanoDrop spectrophotometer. For each patient, paired RNA-seq and IR-seq were run on the CD138-negative bone marrow sample from that patient. Clipping removes 6 bases from V and 5 bases from J, with 14 as the unmatched junction base count. The CDR3 sequence holds 17 residues, the cysteine and phenylalanine included. The CDR3 DNA has 51 bases and is translated from base 1. The germline V gene (reference sequence) supplies CDR1 MNHNY and CDR2 SVGAGI.

The source of the sample is a study of read filtering for tumor transcriptome and immune sequencing (dated by TCRdb to the early 2020s). Looking at the study overall: The cohort had approximately 16 male and approximately 13 female patients with a mean age of about 66 years, ranging from 47 to 80. By revised international staging, under 10 patients were R-ISS I, over 15 were R-ISS II and roughly 7 were R-ISS III. Using the same bone marrow samples, the study ran both targeted immune repertoire sequencing and bulk whole-transcriptome sequencing and then compared the TCR repertoires from each method. After DNase treatment, whole-transcriptome libraries were prepared using the TruSeq RNA Access Library Prep Kit. One of the main goals was to work out a read-filtering strategy for immune repertoire data, in particular whether clonotypes backed by only a single read should be removed. TCR-region mapped reads per sample ranged from about 3.5 to 11 million with IR-seq versus only roughly 85 to 1,300 with RNA-seq. Paper-wide results and their limitations: The sorted CD138-negative fraction was composed of a mixed bone marrow immune population rather than of purified T cells. Compared with RNA-seq, IR-seq captured clonotypes at much greater depth and more reliably, and a smaller IR-seq throughput was enough to identify most of the shared clonotypes. Removing single-read clonotypes increased the correlation between IR-seq and RNA-seq shared clonotype proportions. In IR-seq, single-read clonotypes were approximately 80% of clonotypes but 3% to 4% of total reads; in RNA-seq they were about 75% of clonotypes and about 40% of reads.

Recombination joined TRBV6-6 with TRBJ2-3; 10 of the junction bases match TRBD2. Sequenced input: a population of CD138-negative cells sorted from bone marrow. The sample's cell subset or site label, in plain terms: bone marrow mononuclear cells depleted of CD138+ plasma/myeloma cells by negative magnetic selection. This TCR derives from a donor aged 40 or older with multiple myeloma. The CDR3 is CASRPGGSGGERDTQYF. The DNA sequence is given as TGTGCCAGCAGACCGGGGGGGAGCGGGGGGGAAAGAGATACGCAGTATTTT.